Shown below are 23 T cell receptor beta chains from a single sample sequenced in a study of T cell changes during pregnancy in multiple sclerosis. TCRdb's table, derived via immunoSEQ multiplex PCR, lists solely in-frame clones and lacks some. The repertoire consists of approximately 50,000 clones, with approximately 90% occurring once and the leading ten covering roughly a tenth. The source was CD8+ T cells from peripheral blood mononuclear cells, collected after pregnancy. These receptors originate from a female donor with multiple sclerosis, enrolled in a pregnancy study.

This clone occurred many times. V and J are TRBV2 and TRBJ2-7; no reliable D call. V was cut by 11 bases and J by 11 bases, with 10 bases left in between. CDR3 length: 8 residues. Looked up from germline, CDR1 is SNHLY and CDR2 is FYNNEI. As DNA, the CDR3 is TGTGCCTCCCGTGAGGAGTACTTC. As protein: CASREEYF.

The chain employs TRBV5-4 and TRBJ1-4; D ambiguous. The CDR3 runs 12 residues. Trimming took off 0 bases at V and 14 bases at J, with 11 bases between the two ends. Germline V lookup: CDR1 SGHNT, CDR2 YYREEE (reference sequence). The CDR3 nucleotides are TGTGCCAGCAGCTTGGCCAATGGCCCTCTGTTTTTT. It yields the protein CASSLANGPLFF.

J is TRBJ1-1 and V is TRBV13; the D is unclear. V gave up 2 bases and J gave up 1 base, with 8 bases separating them. The CDR3 spans 14 residues. The germline V gene has CDR1 PRHDT and CDR2 FYEKMQ (reference sequence). CDR3 DNA: TGTGCCAGCAGCTTACCCGGAGAGAACACTGAAGCTTTCTTT. Its protein is CASSLPGENTEAFF.

V and J are TRBV6-5 and TRBJ2-5, with 10 bases lining up with TRBD2. Losses at the gene ends were 4 bases for V and 2 bases for J; bases not matched to a gene: 4. CDR1 is MNHEY, CDR2 SVGAGI, per germline. This CDR3 has 15 residues. CDR3 loop: CASSLLAGKQETQYF. CDR3 sequence (DNA): TGTGCCAGCAGTTTACTAGCGGGAAAACAAGAGACCCAGTACTTC.

This chain links TRBV7-3 with TRBJ2-3; 8 nucleotides line up with TRBD2. Unmatched junction bases numbered 4, after V lost 5 bases and J lost 6 bases. The CDR3 is made up of 13 amino acids. Germline assignment: CDR1 SGHTA and CDR2 FQGTGA. The CDR3 sequence is CASSRGTSDTQYF. CDR3 sequence (DNA): TGTGCCAGCAGCCGGGGGACTAGTGATACGCAGTATTTT.

The chain combines TRBV5-1 with TRBJ2-5, with a possible D match to TRBD1 (5 bases). Germline CDR1 is SGHRS and CDR2 is YFSETQ. Trimming removed 4 bases at V and 5 bases at J, with 15 bases between. The length of the CDR3 is 14 residues. The CDR3, as DNA: TGCGCCAGCAGCCCCGACCCGGCAGGGGAGACCCAGTACTTC. The encoded protein is CASSPDPAGETQYF.

The V gene is TRBV27, the J gene TRBJ2-5; the D gene is possibly TRBD2 (6 bases). The CDR3 is 13 residues long. Between the trimmed V and J ends, which lost 3 bases and 5 bases, there was a span of 10 bases. The germline CDR1 and CDR2 sequences are MNHEY and SMNVEV (reference sequence). Written as DNA, the CDR3 is TGTGCCAGCAGTTTGGAGGGTAGGGAGACCCAGTACTTC. Translated: CASSLEGRETQYF.

About this clone: At the DNA level, this CDR3 is encoded by other sequences in the same sample as well. The chain is built from TRBV29-1 and TRBJ1-3; D unclear. The CDR3 runs to 11 residues. V lost 6 bases, J lost 4 bases, and 7 bases lay in between. Germline loops: CDR1 SQVTM, CDR2 ANQGSEA. CDR3 residues: CSVVLGNTIYF. As DNA, the CDR3 is TGCAGCGTCGTACTAGGAAACACCATATATTTT.

This clone has only a few counts. Here the CDR3 DNA reads TGTGCCAGCAGCTCCGGGACAGGGAGGACTGAAGCTTTCTTT. Translating it yields CASSSGTGRTEAFF. The rearrangement links TRBV5-6 to TRBJ1-1, with 9 bases matching TRBD1. The V segment lost 3 bases and the J segment 5 bases; nucleotides outside the gene matches: 5. Germline V gene data show CDR1 as SGHDT and CDR2 as YYEEEE. The CDR3 consists of 14 residues.

The V gene is TRBV5-1, the J gene TRBJ2-5; 13 bases map to TRBD2. Germline V gene sequence: CDR1 SGHRS, CDR2 YFSETQ. With V trimmed by 4 bases and J by 1 base, 4 bases remained unmatched. CDR3 length equals 16 residues. The CDR3 DNA reads as TGCGCCAGCAGCCCGACTAGCGGGGGGATCCAAGAGACCCAGTACTTC. This codes for CASSPTSGGIQETQYF.

This chain links TRBV11-2 with TRBJ1-1; D is uncertain. In germline, CDR1 is SGHAT, CDR2 FQNNGV. V gave up 1 base and J gave up 10 bases, with 16 bases separating them. This CDR3 contains 14 residues. CDR3 nucleotide sequence: TGTGCCAGCAGCTTAGTTGGCATGGAGACCGGAGCTTTCTTT. Residues: CASSLVGMETGAFF.

The table lists this clone with a few counts. The gene calls are TRBV5-4 and TRBJ1-2; TRBD1 agrees at 8 bases. CDR3 size: 15 residues. Germline values: CDR1 SGHNT, CDR2 YYREEE (reference sequence). V lost 0 bases, J lost 8 bases, and 9 bases stayed unmatched. The CDR3 is CASSLVGGQGYGYTF. For the CDR3, the DNA is TGTGCCAGCAGCTTGGTTGGTGGACAGGGATACGGCTACACCTTC.

The V gene is TRBV2, the J gene TRBJ1-1; D uncertain. V was trimmed by 5 bases and J by 11 bases, leaving 24 bases between them. CDR3 length: 15 amino acids. From germline, CDR1 is SNHLY and CDR2 FYNNEI. In nucleotides, the CDR3 is TGTGCCAGCAGTAAATACGAGCAACCGGGAGTTCCTGCTTTCTTT. Protein product: CASSKYEQPGVPAFF.

This chain links TRBV6-5 with TRBJ2-1; the D gene is possibly TRBD1 (5 bases). V gave up 0 bases and J gave up 8 bases, with 14 bases separating them. Germline V gene sequence: CDR1 MNHEY, CDR2 SVGAGI. CDR3 length: 15 amino acids. This CDR3 reads CASSYSLTGRDEQFF. In nucleotides, the CDR3 is TGTGCCAGCAGTTACTCGCTCACGGGCAGGGATGAGCAGTTCTTC.

This clone was recorded a few times. The chain recombines TRBV7-8 with TRBJ2-5; 9 bases match TRBD1. The CDR3 is 14 residues long. Germline assignment: CDR1 SGHVS and CDR2 FQNEAQ. Losses at the gene ends were 3 bases for V and 4 bases for J; bases not matched to a gene: 3. The DNA for the CDR3 is TGTGCCAGCAGCTTCACAGGGGGCGGAGAGACCCAGTACTTC. Its protein product is CASSFTGGGETQYF.

A note on this clone: A read error may produce the germline difference seen at one junction end. The chain combines TRBV6-1 with TRBJ1-2; 9 bases line up with TRBD1. Germline lookup yields CDR1 MNHNS and CDR2 SASEGT. The CDR3 is 18 residues long. The CDR3 DNA is TGTGCCAGCAGAGAAGATCGGGACAGGGTCAGTTCTAACTATGGCTACACCTTC. Amino acids: CASREDRDRVSSNYGYTF.

The J gene is TRBJ2-1, the V gene TRBV29-1; 16 positions match TRBD2. CDR1 SQVTM and CDR2 ANQGSEA come from the germline V gene. V lost 4 bases and J lost 3; bases outside the gene matches: 12. The CDR3 extends over 19 amino acids. The DNA for the CDR3 is TGCAGCGTTGCCGGGACTAGCGGGGGGGCCCGGTCCCTCTACAATGAGCAGTTCTTC. It translates to CSVAGTSGGARSLYNEQFF.

The gene calls are TRBV9 and TRBJ2-7; TRBD2 is a possible D gene (5 bases). Germline CDR1 SGDLS, CDR2 YYNGEE. The CDR3 contains 14 residues. V lost 4 bases to trimming and J lost 3 bases, with 14 bases between them. The CDR3 is CASSPRTDYYEQYF. CDR3 nucleotides: TGTGCCAGCAGCCCCAGGACTGACTACTACGAGCAGTACTTC.

The V call is TRBV27, the J call TRBJ2-7; 11 bases fit TRBD2. V shed 7 bases and J 3 bases; nucleotides not matched to a gene: 5. CDR1 and CDR2 from the germline V gene are MNHEY and SMNVEV (reference sequence). The CDR3 is made up of 14 amino acids. The CDR3 bases are TGTGCCAGCAAAAGACTAGCGGGGAACTACGAGCAGTACTTC. It is translated as CASKRLAGNYEQYF.

The chain couples TRBV30 to TRBJ2-7, with D possibly matching TRBD2 (6 bases). The CDR3 is 16 amino acids. Germline V gene data show CDR1 as GTSNPN and CDR2 as SVGIG (reference sequence). V was trimmed by 0 bases and J by 2 bases, leaving 17 bases between them. Written as DNA, the CDR3 is TGTGCCTGGAGTGTACGGGGCGGGATCGCCACCTACGAGCAGTACTTC. This translates into CAWSVRGGIATYEQYF.

Of note for this clone: Mismatch with germline at one junction end may stem from a read error. This chain connects TRBV10-3 to TRBJ1-1; unclear D gene. The CDR3 sequence is 13 residues long. CDR1 is ENHRY, CDR2 SYGVKD, per germline. CDR3 region: CAISDTVNSEAFF. CDR3 bases: TGTGCCATCAGTGACACAGTCAACAGTGAAGCTTTCTTT.

This sequence joins TRBV15 and TRBJ2-3; 9 nucleotides line up with TRBD1. This CDR3 is built from 15 residues. Losses at the gene ends were 5 bases for V and 4 bases for J; bases not matched to a gene: 7. Germline V gives CDR1 LNHNV, CDR2 YYDKDF (reference sequence). CDR3 nucleotide sequence: TGTGCCACCAGCCTGGGACAGGGAAGTCCAGATACGCAGTATTTT. Translation gives CATSLGQGSPDTQYF.

This chain links TRBV5-1 with TRBJ2-2; D is perhaps TRBD2 (7 bases). Germline V gene data show CDR1 as SGHRS and CDR2 as YFSETQ. CDR3 size: 17 residues. The V and J ends lost 4 bases and 0 bases respectively, with 16 bases between them. CDR3 in DNA: TGCGCCAGCAGCCTACTGGGGGGGGGCGCGAACACCGGGGAGCTGTTTTTT. Amino acids: CASSLLGGGANTGELFF.